These 31 T cell receptor beta chains came from one sample sequenced in a study of response to subunit inactivated influenza vaccine. MiXCR, applied by TCRdb to the RT-PCR reads, yields one record per CDR3 protein. The table lists 550,000 to 600,000 distinct CDR3 sequences, around 11% of them singletons. The specimen was PBMCs from blood, collected on the day of vaccination. The receptors come from a middle-aged man who received an inactivated influenza vaccine.

This clonotype was observed a handful of times. This chain connects TRBV5-1 to TRBJ2-2; D possibly corresponds to TRBD2 (5 bases). CDR3 size: 17 residues. From germline, CDR1 is SGHRS and CDR2 YFSETQ. Between the trimmed V and J ends, which lost 1 base and 1 base, there was a span of 14 bases. The CDR3 spells CASSLRVTNQNTGELFF. The CDR3 nucleotides are TGCGCCAGCAGCTTGAGGGTGACTAACCAGAACACCGGGGAGCTGTTTTTT.

The chain uses TRBV15 and TRBJ2-3; 10 bases line up with TRBD1. Germline assignment: CDR1 LNHNV and CDR2 YYDKDF (reference sequence). Losses at the gene ends were 3 bases for V and 10 bases for J; bases not matched to a gene: 22. The CDR3 totals 19 residues. The CDR3 DNA sequence: TGTGCCACCAGCAGTGATGACAGGGGGCAAGCGGGAGCGACCCTTGCGCAGTATTTT. It is translated as CATSSDDRGQAGATLAQYF.

The chain has TRBV7-2 and TRBJ2-3; D gene unclear. CDR1 is SGHTA, CDR2 FQGNSA, per germline. The CDR3 is 15 amino acids. Between the trimmed V and J ends, which lost 5 bases and 5 bases, there was a span of 17 bases. CDR3 sequence (DNA): TGTGCCAGCAGCCTGGCGCTAGGTGTCGGAGATACGCAGTATTTT. It encodes CASSLALGVGDTQYF.

The chain joins TRBV2 to TRBJ1-2; D gene ambiguous. From germline, CDR1 is SNHLY and CDR2 FYNNEI. CDR3 length equals 14 residues. With 5 bases removed from V and 0 bases from J, the gap between germline ends came to 10 bases. As DNA, the CDR3 is TGTGCCAGCAGTCGGTCAGAAGCTAACTATGGCTACACCTTC. This sequence encodes CASSRSEANYGYTF.

The chain carries TRBV7-3 and TRBJ2-3; no clear D gene. Germline V gene data show CDR1 as SGHTA and CDR2 as FQGTGA. With 0 bases removed from V and 4 bases from J, the gap between germline ends came to 8 bases. This CDR3 has 14 residues. Written as DNA, the CDR3 is TGTGCCAGCAGCTTAACTGGTAATGCAGATACGCAGTATTTT. Its protein is CASSLTGNADTQYF.

The sample holds many counts of this clonotype. The rearrangement uses TRBV12-3 or TRBV12-4 and TRBJ2-5; D is undetermined. V was shortened by 0 bases and J by 9 bases, with 11 bases between the two germline ends. There are 13 residues in the CDR3. The chain's CDR3 is CASSLATSGSQYF. The CDR3 region has the DNA TGTGCCAGCAGTTTAGCCACCTCCGGGTCCCAGTACTTC.

This chain uses TRBV6-2 or TRBV6-3 with TRBJ2-7, with 11 bases lining up with TRBD1. The CDR3 has 14 amino acids. J gave up 7 bases and V 2 bases, and 4 bases lay outside the gene matches. CDR1 and CDR2 (germline): MNHEY, SVGEGT. CDR3 residues: CASSYTGTGGEQYF. The CDR3 nucleotides are TGTGCCAGCAGTTACACCGGGACAGGGGGAGAGCAGTACTTC.

This clonotype has a handful of counts. The genes are TRBV7-9 and TRBJ1-3; D unresolved. Germline-derived CDR1 and CDR2 are SEHNR and FQNEAQ (reference sequence). V was trimmed by 2 bases and J by 4 bases, leaving 6 bases between them. The length of the CDR3 is 13 residues. The CDR3 is CASSLYLGNTIYF. Written as DNA, the CDR3 is TGTGCCAGCAGCTTATATCTGGGAAACACCATATATTTT.

The chain has TRBV11-3 and TRBJ2-5; a possible D gene is TRBD1 (6 bases). This CDR3 region has 17 residues. V gave up 1 base and J gave up 1 base, with 16 bases separating them. Germline V gene lookup returns CDR1 SGHNT and CDR2 YENEEA. In DNA, the CDR3 is TGTGCCAGCAGCTTAGGTCTCGGGACACACGTCCAAGAGACCCAGTACTTC. Encoded protein: CASSLGLGTHVQETQYF.

This clonotype was detected many times. The CDR3, as DNA: TGTGCCAGCAGCTTGGTTTACAGGGTCCATGAGCAGTTCTTC. It is translated as CASSLVYRVHEQFF. The chain recombines TRBV5-6 with TRBJ2-1; a possible D gene is TRBD1 (6 bases). V lost 0 bases, J lost 8 bases, and 12 bases lay in between. The CDR3 is 14 residues long. CDR1 and CDR2 from the germline V gene are SGHDT and YYEEEE.

This clonotype was counted between two and nine times. This chain connects TRBV4-3 to TRBJ1-4; 8 bases align to TRBD1. Trimming cost V 2 bases and J 4 bases; bases outside gene matches: 3. Germline loops: CDR1 LGHNA, CDR2 YSLEER. The CDR3 runs to 15 residues. The CDR3 region has the DNA TGCGCCAGCAGCCAAATACAGGGGGGTAATGAAAAACTGTTTTTT. It translates to CASSQIQGGNEKLFF.

This clonotype came up many times. CDR3 DNA: TGTGCCAGCAGCTTCGGGTCGGGAGAGCAGTACTTC. Residues: CASSFGSGEQYF. The V call is TRBV7-2, the J call TRBJ2-7; D is perhaps TRBD2 (5 bases). With 3 bases removed from V and 7 bases from J, the gap between germline ends came to 10 bases. CDR1 and CDR2 (germline): SGHTA, FQGNSA. There are 12 residues in the CDR3.

The chain joins TRBV4-3 to TRBJ2-3; D tentatively fits TRBD1 or TRBD2 (5 bases each). The CDR3 length is 17 residues. Germline CDR1 LGHNA, CDR2 YSLEER. Trimming removed 4 bases at V and 3 bases at J, with 20 bases between. The CDR3 here is CASSRDQHTPGTDTQYF. Written as DNA, the CDR3 is TGCGCCAGCAGCCGGGACCAACATACTCCTGGGACAGATACGCAGTATTTT.

The chain has TRBV4-2 and TRBJ2-7, with 9 nucleotides matching TRBD1. V shed 4 bases, J shed 5 bases, and the junction held 9 bases outside the gene matches. This CDR3 has 15 residues. CDR1 and CDR2 from the germline V gene are LGHNA and YNFKEQ. The CDR3 region is CASSPPGQGIHEQYF. CDR3 in DNA: TGTGCCAGCAGCCCCCCGGGACAGGGAATACACGAGCAGTACTTC.

This clonotype was seen only a few times. The chain recombines TRBV5-1 with TRBJ2-5; D is uncertain. The CDR3 loop spans 14 amino acids. From germline, CDR1 is SGHRS and CDR2 YFSETQ. V lost 2 bases and J 10 bases, leaving 18 bases between the germline ends. The CDR3 bases are TGCGCCAGCAGCTTTGGGGAACAAAGAGGTGTCCAGTACTTC. Protein product: CASSFGEQRGVQYF. The full variable domain, in which reference TRBV5-1 and TRBJ2-5 provide the parts outside the CDR3, is KAGVTQTPRYLIKTRGQQVTLSCSPISGHRSVSWYQQTPGQGLQFLFEYFSETQRNKGNFPGRFSGRQFSNSRSEMNVSTLELGDSALYLCASSFGEQRGVQYFGPGTRLLVL.

In this sample, this clonotype turned up a few times. This rearrangement joins TRBV5-1 to TRBJ2-1; no clear D gene. Germline assignment: CDR1 SGHRS and CDR2 YFSETQ. V lost 0 bases and J lost 6, with 13 bases in between. CDR3 length: 15 residues. The CDR3 protein is CASSLVEASVNEQFF. Here the CDR3 DNA reads TGCGCCAGCAGCTTGGTAGAGGCCTCCGTCAATGAGCAGTTCTTC.

The chain uses TRBV5-1 and TRBJ2-6; TRBD2 is a possible D gene (5 bases). Germline CDR1 SGHRS, CDR2 YFSETQ. The CDR3 loop spans 17 amino acids. V lost 4 bases, J lost 0 bases, and 14 bases lay in between. Here the CDR3 reads CASSLEGLSSGANVLTF. As DNA, the CDR3 is TGCGCCAGCAGCCTCGAGGGTCTGAGCTCTGGGGCCAACGTCCTGACTTTC.

This chain links TRBV28 with TRBJ1-5; tentative D call: TRBD1 (6 bases). V lost 9 bases to trimming and J lost 2 bases, with 17 bases between them. The CDR3 contains 15 residues. Germline V lookup: CDR1 MDHEN, CDR2 SYDVKM. CDR3 sequence reads: CARITQGQGNQPQHF. CDR3 nucleotide sequence: TGTGCCAGAATCACTCAGGGGCAGGGCAATCAGCCCCAGCATTTT.

CDR3 amino acids: CASSQGLAMNTEAFF. In DNA form, the CDR3 reads TGTGCCAGCAGCCAAGGCCTTGCTATGAACACTGAAGCTTTCTTT. The chain has TRBV3-1 and TRBJ1-1; D unclear. Looked up from germline, CDR1 is LGHDT and CDR2 is YNNKEL (reference sequence). The CDR3 consists of 15 residues. V was shortened by 1 base and J by 0 bases, with 9 bases between the two germline ends.

CDR3 DNA: TGTGCCACCAGCAGAGATCCGGGGGCCGAACCCCTCCACTTT. It yields the protein CATSRDPGAEPLHF. The chain is built from TRBV15 and TRBJ1-6; a weak D match, TRBD1 (6 bases). The germline V and J ends were trimmed by 0 bases and 12 bases, with 12 bases remaining between them. The CDR3 has 14 residues. The germline V gene encodes CDR1 LNHNV and CDR2 YYDKDF (reference sequence).

This clonotype was counted between two and nine times. The chain uses TRBV5-1 and TRBJ2-2; tentatively, D is TRBD1 or TRBD2 (5 bases each). Trimming cost V 4 bases and J 1 base, with 14 bases left between them. From germline, CDR1 is SGHRS and CDR2 YFSETQ. CDR3 length equals 16 residues. The CDR3 coding sequence is TGCGCCAGCAGCGACACCGGGACCCGGAACACCGGGGAGCTGTTTTTT. Its translation: CASSDTGTRNTGELFF.

This clonotype was recorded a few times. This chain's CDR3 is CASSDRAGGSYNEQFF. The CDR3 region has the DNA TGTGCCAGCAGCGACCGGGCGGGGGGTTCCTACAATGAGCAGTTCTTC. V gene TRBV2 combines with J gene TRBJ2-1; TRBD2 agrees at 8 bases. In germline, CDR1 is SNHLY, CDR2 FYNNEI. The CDR3 totals 16 residues. With 6 bases clipped from V and 1 base from J, the junction kept 8 bases outside the gene matches.

The chain links TRBV7-9 to TRBJ2-1, with D unresolved. The CDR3 contains 13 residues. V dropped 7 bases and J dropped 8 bases, with 15 bases sitting between them. Germline CDR1 is SEHNR and CDR2 is FQNEAQ (reference sequence). The CDR3 DNA sequence: TGTGCCAGCACCCCTCCCCCGGGCGATGAGCAGTTCTTC. This translates into CASTPPPGDEQFF.

This clonotype has just a few counts. The rearrangement uses TRBV5-1 and TRBJ2-2; D unclear. The CDR3 is 14 residues long. The V end lost 4 bases, the J end lost 0 bases, and 7 bases lay between the germline ends. From germline, CDR1 is SGHRS and CDR2 YFSETQ. CDR3 in DNA: TGCGCCAGCAGCAACAATCCGAACACCGGGGAGCTGTTTTTT. Translation: CASSNNPNTGELFF.

The V gene is TRBV12-3 or TRBV12-4, the J gene TRBJ1-5; no clear D gene. The CDR3 loop spans 14 amino acids. V was pared by 5 bases and J by 3 bases, with 11 bases between. The CDR3 loop is CASSLTSHNQPQHF. In nucleotides, the CDR3 is TGTGCCAGCAGTCTAACCAGTCACAATCAGCCCCAGCATTTT.

The rearrangement uses TRBV7-2 and TRBJ1-3; unclear D gene. The CDR3 runs 16 residues. Trimming took off 0 bases at V and 0 bases at J, with 9 bases between the two ends. Germline CDR1 SGHTA, CDR2 FQGNSA. In DNA, the CDR3 is TGTGCCAGCAGCTTAGCCGGCGCTTCCTCTGGAAACACCATATATTTT. Translating it yields CASSLAGASSGNTIYF.

DNA for the CDR3: TGCAGTGCTACACCACCTGGGACATTCACAGATACGCAGTATTTT. This encodes CSATPPGTFTDTQYF. This chain joins TRBV20-1 and TRBJ2-3; weak D call: TRBD1 (6 bases). The CDR3 extends over 15 amino acids. The germline V gene has CDR1 DFQATT and CDR2 SNEGSKA (reference sequence). The germline V and J ends were trimmed by 4 bases and 2 bases, with 16 bases remaining between them.

The sample holds a few counts of this clonotype. The germline gene is not matched at one end of the junction; a read error may be the cause. The chain employs TRBV5-1 and TRBJ2-3; tentative D call: TRBD1 (6 bases). Germline V gives CDR1 SGHRS, CDR2 YFSETQ. The CDR3 sequence is 13 residues long. Written as DNA, the CDR3 is TGCGCCAGCAACTTGGGGGCGAGAGATACGCAGTATTTT. Amino acids: CASNLGARDTQYF. Based on the CDR3 plus reference TRBV5-1 and TRBJ2-3, the full variable domain is KAGVTQTPRYLIKTRGQQVTLSCSPISGHRSVSWYQQTPGQGLQFLFEYFSETQRNKGNFPGRFSGRQFSNSRSEMNVSTLELGDSALYLCASNLGARDTQYFGPGTRLTVL.

Many counts were recorded for this clonotype. The genes are TRBV4-1 and TRBJ1-2; D ambiguous. Trimming stripped 4 bases from V and 4 bases from J, with 10 bases between. The germline CDR1 and CDR2 sequences are MGHRA and YSYEKL. There are 13 residues in the CDR3. The CDR3 DNA reads as TGCGCCAGCAGCCCCTATGACGGCTATGGCTACACCTTC. It specifies CASSPYDGYGYTF.

The V and J genes are TRBV6-2 or TRBV6-3 and TRBJ2-3; possibly TRBD2 for D (5 bases). V was trimmed by 2 bases and J by 5 bases, leaving 14 bases between them. Looked up from germline, CDR1 is MNHEY and CDR2 is SVGEGT. This CDR3 has 15 residues. The CDR3 coding sequence is TGTGCCAGCAGTTACCGTACGCTAGCTGGAGATACGCAGTATTTT. Protein: CASSYRTLAGDTQYF.

This clonotype was counted only a few times. The chain carries TRBV7-2 and TRBJ2-2; possibly TRBD2 for D (5 bases). CDR1 is SGHTA and CDR2 is FQGNSA in the germline V gene. The CDR3 is 15 residues long. With 0 bases removed from V and 4 bases from J, the gap between germline ends came to 9 bases. CDR3 coding DNA: TGTGCCAGCAGCTTAGCGGACTGGCCCACCGGGGAGCTGTTTTTT. It codes for CASSLADWPTGELFF.